Below, 9 T cell receptor beta chains from the same sample are listed, as sequenced in a study of memory CD8 T cells in hepatitis C reinfection. Time point given: pre-reinfection, 55 to 20 weeks before reinfection detection. TCR sequencing was done directly ex vivo on sorted cells, without expansion in vitro. The table came from immunoSEQ multiplex PCR; TCRdb's copy has only in-frame clones and leaves some out. The sample yields approximately 52,000 clones, roughly 91% seen once. The source material was naive CD8+ T cells sorted from blood. The source is a man younger than 35 with hepatitis C virus infection.

The V gene is TRBV10-2, the J gene TRBJ2-7; 9 positions agree with TRBD1. This CDR3 has 16 amino acids. The germline CDR1 and CDR2 sequences are WSHSY and SAAADI. V lost 4 bases and J lost 3; bases outside the gene matches: 10. The DNA of the CDR3 is TGCGCCAGCAGTGCAATCCCGGGACAGGGTATCTACGAGCAGTACGTC. This encodes CASSAIPGQGIYEQYV.

This sequence joins TRBV27 and TRBJ1-1; 8 bases align to TRBD1. The CDR3 spans 13 residues. CDR1 MNHEY and CDR2 SMNVEV come from the germline V gene (reference sequence). The junction had 4 bases not matched to a gene; V was cut back by 5 bases and J by 5 bases. CDR3: CASSPTGVTEAFF. DNA of the CDR3: TGTGCCAGCAGTCCGACAGGGGTGACTGAAGCTTTCTTT.

The CDR3 reads CASSQDDIRQGKPYEQYV. The CDR3 DNA reads TGCGCCAGCAGCCAAGATGATATTCGGCAGGGGAAACCCTACGAGCAGTACGTC. The chain is built from TRBV4-3 and TRBJ2-7, with D perhaps matching TRBD1 (6 bases). Germline V CDR1 and CDR2: LGHNA, YSLEER. This CDR3 spans 18 amino acids. V was cut by 0 bases and J by 2 bases, with 20 bases left in between.

The chain carries TRBV10-2 and TRBJ2-7; TRBD1 is a possible D gene (6 bases). V was pared by 1 base and J by 6 bases, with 10 bases between. The CDR3 sequence is 13 residues long. Germline CDR1 WSHSY, CDR2 SAAADI. For the CDR3, the DNA is TGCGCCAGCAGTGAGTACAGGGCTGGCGAGCAGTACGTC. As protein: CASSEYRAGEQYV.

This chain uses TRBV7-7 with TRBJ1-4; D perhaps matches TRBD1 (5 bases). V was cut by 1 base and J by 6 bases, with 9 bases left in between. Germline-derived CDR1 and CDR2 are SSHAT and FNYEAQ (reference sequence). The CDR3 extends over 14 amino acids. CDR3 loop: CASSLGGGDEKLFF. CDR3 nucleotide sequence: TGTGCCAGCAGCTTAGGGGGCGGGGATGAAAAACTGTTTTTT. Based on the CDR3 plus reference TRBV7-7 and TRBJ1-4, the full variable domain is GAGVSQSPRYKVTKRGQDVTLRCDPISSHATLYWYQQALGQGPEFLTYFNYEAQPDKSGLPSDRFSAERPEGSISTLTIQRTEQRDSAMYRCASSLGGGDEKLFFGSGTQLSVL.

The rearrangement joins TRBV7-6 to TRBJ2-7, with 8 bases that match TRBD1. CDR3 length: 15 residues. V lost 3 bases to trimming and J lost 2 bases; unmatched junction nucleotides: 6. Germline loops: CDR1 SGHVS, CDR2 FNYEAQ. CDR3 region: CASSFGPGQAYEQYF. CDR3 sequence (DNA): TGTGCCAGCAGCTTCGGCCCGGGACAGGCCTACGAGCAGTACTTC.

Notes on this clone: Different DNA sequences within this sample yield the same CDR3. The chain is built from TRBV6-6 and TRBJ2-1; 8 bases map to TRBD1. Germline V gene data show CDR1 as MNHNY and CDR2 as SVGAGI (reference sequence). Trimming at V came to 11 bases and at J to 4 bases, leaving 10 bases not matched to a gene. The CDR3 is 14 residues long. CDR3 sequence reads: CAVPGGDSYNEQFF. For the CDR3, the DNA is TGTGCCGTACCAGGGGGCGACAGTTACAATGAGCAGTTCTTC.

V is TRBV27 and J is TRBJ2-3, with a tentative D call TRBD1 (6 bases). The CDR3 contains 14 residues. V shed 6 bases and J shed 14 bases, with 24 bases lying between them. CDR1 MNHEY and CDR2 SMNVEV come from the germline V gene (reference sequence). This chain's CDR3 is CASRETGTTTPGYF. DNA of the CDR3: TGTGCCAGCAGGGAGACAGGCACAACGACCCCCGGGTATTTT.

The chain joins TRBV6-1 to TRBJ1-4, with TRBD1 identical over 7 bases. The CDR3 extends over 15 amino acids. The trim removed 5 bases at V and 7 bases at J, leaving 10 bases unmatched. Germline CDR1 reads MNHNS; CDR2 reads SASEGT. CDR3 bases: TGTGCCAGCAGTCCCCGGGACAGCACCGTTGAAAAACTGTTTTTT. Its translation is CASSPRDSTVEKLFF.